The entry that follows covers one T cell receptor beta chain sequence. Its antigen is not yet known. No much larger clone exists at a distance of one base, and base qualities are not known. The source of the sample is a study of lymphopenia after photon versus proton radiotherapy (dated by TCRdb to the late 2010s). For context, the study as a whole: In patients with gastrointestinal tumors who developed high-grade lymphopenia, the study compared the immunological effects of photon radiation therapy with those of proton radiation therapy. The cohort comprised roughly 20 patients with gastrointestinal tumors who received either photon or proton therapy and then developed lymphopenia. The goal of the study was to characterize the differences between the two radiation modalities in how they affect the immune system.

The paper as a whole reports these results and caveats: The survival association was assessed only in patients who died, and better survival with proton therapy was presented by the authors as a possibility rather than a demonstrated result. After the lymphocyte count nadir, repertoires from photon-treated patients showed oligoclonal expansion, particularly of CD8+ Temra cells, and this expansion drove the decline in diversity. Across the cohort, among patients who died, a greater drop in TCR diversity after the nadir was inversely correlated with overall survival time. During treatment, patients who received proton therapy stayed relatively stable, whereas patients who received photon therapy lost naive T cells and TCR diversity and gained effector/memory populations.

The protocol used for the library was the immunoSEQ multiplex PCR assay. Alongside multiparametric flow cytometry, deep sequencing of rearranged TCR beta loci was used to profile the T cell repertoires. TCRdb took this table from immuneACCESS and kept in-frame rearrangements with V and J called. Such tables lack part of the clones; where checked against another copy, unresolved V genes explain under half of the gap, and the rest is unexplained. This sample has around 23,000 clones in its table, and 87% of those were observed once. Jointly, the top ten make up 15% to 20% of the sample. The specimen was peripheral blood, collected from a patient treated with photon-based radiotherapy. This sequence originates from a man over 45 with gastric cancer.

The nucleotides are TGTGCCAGCAGCGTAGCGGGGGGACGTCACAATGAGCAGTTCTTC. Its coded protein is CASSVAGGRHNEQFF. The sequence links TRBV9 to TRBJ2-1; 7 bases in the middle match TRBD2. CDR1 and CDR2 were assigned from the germline V gene as SGDLS and YYNGEE. The CDR3, cysteine through phenylalanine, is 15 amino acids long. The CDR3 DNA has 45 bases and is translated from base 1. V is cut back by 0 bases and J by 5 bases, with 5 bases in the junction unmatched.